What follows are 27 T cell receptor beta chains derived from one specimen sequenced in a study of T cells in Graves' hyperthyroidism and ophthalmopathy. Amplification of TCR beta CDR3 regions was performed using RNA transcripts as template. Using the HTBI primer set, a first-round RT-PCR was run on the TCR CDR3. From the multiplex PCR reads, TCRdb called clonotypes with MiXCR, one entry per CDR3 protein. The table records a few hundred thousand distinct CDR3 sequences, 20% to 25% of them present only once. The sequencing sample was made of blood. All receptors derive from a woman in her 70s with Graves' ophthalmopathy.

The chain combines TRBV5-1 with TRBJ2-1, with D uncertain. The CDR3 is 13 amino acids. Germline V gives CDR1 SGHRS, CDR2 YFSETQ. Deletions cut 3 bases from V and 8 bases from J, with 12 bases between. This CDR3 reads CASSYPSAHEQFF. The CDR3 bases are TGCGCCAGCAGCTACCCTTCTGCCCATGAGCAGTTCTTC.

Many counts were recorded for this clonotype. The V call is TRBV6-2 or TRBV6-3, the J call TRBJ2-2, with D tentatively TRBD1 or TRBD2 (5 bases each). CDR3 size: 14 residues. Germline V gene sequence: CDR1 MNHEY, CDR2 SVGEGT. The V end was cut by 0 bases, the J end by 5 bases, with 7 bases between. The CDR3 is CASSYSRGTGELFF. CDR3 nucleotides: TGTGCCAGCAGTTACTCGAGGGGAACCGGGGAGCTGTTTTTT.

With respect to this clonotype: This is likely a read error, given that the CDR3 carries no conserved phenylalanine or tryptophan at its end. V gene TRBV5-1 combines with J gene TRBJ1-1, with D perhaps TRBD1 (6 bases). Germline values: CDR1 SGHRS, CDR2 YFSETQ. V dropped 4 bases and J dropped 4 bases, with 17 bases sitting between them. CDR3 length: 15 residues. The CDR3 is CASSRISTRGTEAFS. CDR3 coding DNA: TGCGCCAGCAGCCGGATCAGTACCAGGGGCACTGAAGCTTTCTCT.

This clonotype came up many times. V usage is TRBV6-1 and J usage is TRBJ2-5, with a possible D match to TRBD2 (5 bases). This CDR3 is built from 12 residues. The germline V gene has CDR1 MNHNS and CDR2 SASEGT. The ends were cut back, 8 bases at V and 5 bases at J, with 12 bases in the middle. CDR3 loop: CASWELGETQYF. CDR3 DNA sequence: TGTGCCAGCTGGGAGCTGGGGGAGACCCAGTACTTC.

This clonotype was counted many times. An end of the junction differs from the germline gene, which may be a read error. V gene TRBV7-9 combines with J gene TRBJ2-5; D is unclear. The CDR3 runs to 10 residues. Germline CDR1 reads SEHNR; CDR2 reads FQNEAQ (reference sequence). The CDR3 region has the DNA TGTGCCAGCAGTTTAGAGACCCAGTACTTC. Translating gives CASSLETQYF.

This clonotype occurred a few times. This chain connects TRBV28 to TRBJ2-2; perhaps D is TRBD1 or TRBD2 (6 bases each). This CDR3 has 15 amino acids. Trimming pared 7 bases from V and 6 bases from J, leaving 18 bases between. Per the germline V gene, CDR1 is MDHEN and CDR2 is SYDVKM. The CDR3 is CASTLGGRAAGELFF. The CDR3 DNA is TGTGCCAGCACCCTGGGGGGCAGGGCGGCCGGGGAGCTGTTTTTT.

A few counts support this clonotype. The V and J genes are TRBV20-1 and TRBJ2-7; 9 positions agree with TRBD1. With V trimmed by 1 base and J by 3 bases, 4 bases remained unmatched. The CDR3 totals 14 residues. Germline CDR1 is DFQATT and CDR2 is SNEGSKA (reference sequence). The CDR3 coding sequence is TGCAGTGCTAGAGCCGGGACAGGGTTCTACGAGCAGTACTTC. Amino acids: CSARAGTGFYEQYF.

The rearrangement links TRBV3-1 to TRBJ2-5; 10 nucleotides line up with TRBD1. Trimming removed 1 base from V and 5 bases from J; junction bases left unmatched: 13. Germline lookup yields CDR1 LGHDT and CDR2 YNNKEL (reference sequence). The CDR3 consists of 18 residues. The CDR3 coding sequence is TGTGCCAGCAGCCAAGCAACGCTGACAGGGGGCGCCTTGGAGACCCAGTACTTC. Its protein product is CASSQATLTGGALETQYF.

This clonotype has a count of ten or more. CDR3 nucleotide sequence: TGTGCCTGGAGTGGGGGGGCTGAAGCTTTCTTT. Translated, it gives CAWSGGAEAFF. The chain links TRBV30 to TRBJ1-1, with D perhaps matching TRBD1 (5 bases). Germline-derived CDR1 and CDR2 are GTSNPN and SVGIG (reference sequence). V lost 1 base and J 6 bases, leaving 6 bases between the germline ends. This CDR3 is 11 amino acids long.

Many counts were recorded for this clonotype. V gene TRBV2 combines with J gene TRBJ1-1; possibly TRBD1 for D (5 bases). This CDR3 is built from 13 residues. Per germline, CDR1 SNHLY and CDR2 FYNNEI. The V gene lost 7 bases and the J gene lost 0 bases, with 9 bases spanning the gap. The CDR3 spells CASNKGMNTEAFF. CDR3 DNA sequence: TGTGCCAGCAACAAGGGGATGAACACTGAAGCTTTCTTT.

This clonotype appeared many times. The CDR3 sequence is CASSLVGTSTEAFF. The CDR3 nucleotides are TGTGCCAGCAGCTTAGTGGGGACGAGCACTGAAGCTTTCTTT. V usage is TRBV7-9 and J usage is TRBJ1-1; a possible D gene is TRBD1 (5 bases). The CDR3 length is 14 residues. Per germline, CDR1 SEHNR and CDR2 FQNEAQ (reference sequence). Deletions cut 1 base from V and 4 bases from J, with 10 bases between.

The chain employs TRBV2 and TRBJ2-4; D is uncertain. The V end was cut by 3 bases, the J end by 0 bases, with 9 bases between. The CDR3 is made up of 15 amino acids. From germline, CDR1 is SNHLY and CDR2 FYNNEI. Here the CDR3 reads CASSDRSLAKNIQYF. The DNA for the CDR3 is TGTGCCAGCAGTGACCGGAGCCTAGCCAAAAACATTCAGTACTTC.

This clonotype was recorded many times. The chain joins TRBV28 to TRBJ1-5, with TRBD1 as a possible D gene (5 bases). Germline V gives CDR1 MDHEN, CDR2 SYDVKM. This CDR3 is 17 amino acids long. Trimming cost V 5 bases and J 3 bases, with 20 bases left between them. The CDR3 DNA reads as TGTGCCAGCAGTCACACCCCCCCGGGGCCCCTCAATCAGCCCCAGCATTTT. Translating gives CASSHTPPGPLNQPQHF.

This chain joins TRBV18 and TRBJ1-1, with D tentatively TRBD1 (5 bases). This CDR3 contains 14 residues. The germline CDR1 and CDR2 sequences are KGHSH and LQKENI. V gave up 1 base and J gave up 7 bases, with 13 bases separating them. CDR3 sequence: CASSPHGTPGEAFF. The CDR3, as DNA: TGTGCCAGCTCACCACACGGGACCCCCGGTGAAGCTTTCTTT.

The CDR3 bases are TGTGCCAGCAGCTTGGGGAGCAGGGGGAGCGGCGAGCAGTACTTC. Amino acids: CASSLGSRGSGEQYF. The gene calls are TRBV7-9 and TRBJ2-7; 7 bases fit TRBD1. CDR3 length equals 15 residues. Looked up from germline, CDR1 is SEHNR and CDR2 is FQNEAQ (reference sequence). The V segment lost 3 bases and the J segment 6 bases; nucleotides outside the gene matches: 11.

This clonotype was seen only a few times. J is TRBJ2-7 and V is TRBV18, with 7 bases aligning to TRBD1. This CDR3 is 12 amino acids long. Per germline, CDR1 KGHSH and CDR2 LQKENI. V was clipped by 5 bases and J by 7 bases; unmatched bases: 5. The CDR3 nucleotides are TGTGCCAGCTCAGGACAGGTCGGTGAGCAGTACTTC. As protein: CASSGQVGEQYF.

As for this clonotype: A much larger clone is a single base away; this may be a read error. This chain joins TRBV6-1 and TRBJ2-1, with 13 nucleotides matching TRBD2. Germline trimming cut 6 bases from V and 4 bases from J; bases unmatched to any gene: 6. The germline V gene has CDR1 MNHNS and CDR2 SASEGT. This CDR3 comprises 16 residues. The CDR3 bases are TGTGCCAGCAGGGAGGGACTAGCGGGATCGTACAATGAGCAGTTCTTC. It specifies CASREGLAGSYNEQFF.

This clonotype came up many times. This rearrangement joins TRBV12-3 or TRBV12-4 to TRBJ2-2, with 12 bases identical to TRBD2. J gave up 0 bases and V 6 bases, and 11 bases lay outside the gene matches. This CDR3 has 19 amino acids. As DNA, the CDR3 is TGTGCCAGCAGAAGGGCAGTGACTAGCGGGAGAGCGAACACCGGGGAGCTGTTTTTT. Residues: CASRRAVTSGRANTGELFF.

This rearrangement joins TRBV27 to TRBJ1-4; a weak D match, TRBD1 (6 bases). This CDR3 is built from 13 residues. Per the germline V gene, CDR1 is MNHEY and CDR2 is SMNVEV (reference sequence). V shed 8 bases and J shed 10 bases, with 17 bases lying between them. The DNA for the CDR3 is TGTGCCAGCCGGCGGGGGGGGGCGCGAAAACTGTTTTTT. This gives the protein CASRRGGARKLFF.

This clonotype turned up a few times. The V gene is TRBV15, the J gene TRBJ2-3; 7 nucleotides agree with TRBD2. This CDR3 has 16 amino acids. V gave up 1 base and J gave up 6 bases; unmatched junction bases: 10. Per germline, CDR1 LNHNV and CDR2 YYDKDF (reference sequence). CDR3 loop: CATSRGGGSPRDTQYF. In DNA form, the CDR3 reads TGTGCCACCAGCAGAGGGGGGGGTAGCCCGAGGGATACGCAGTATTTT. Looking up the rest from reference TRBV15 and TRBJ2-3 gives the full variable domain: DAMVIQNPRYQVTQFGKPVTLSCSQTLNHNVMYWYQQKSSQAPKLLFHYYDKDFNNEADTPDNFQSRRPNTSFCFLDIRSPGLGDTAMYLCATSRGGGSPRDTQYFGPGTRLTVL.

This clonotype was counted a few times. This sequence joins TRBV6-4 and TRBJ1-6; 7 bases agree with TRBD1. V gave up 5 bases and J gave up 6 bases; unmatched junction bases: 4. CDR3 size: 14 residues. Per the germline V gene, CDR1 is MRHNA and CDR2 is SNTAGT. CDR3 nucleotide sequence: TGTGCCAGCAGTTTACAGGGGTTTAATTCACCCCTCCACTTT. It yields the protein CASSLQGFNSPLHF.

This rearrangement joins TRBV27 to TRBJ1-3, with D perhaps TRBD1 (6 bases). Germline CDR1 MNHEY, CDR2 SMNVEV (reference sequence). The CDR3 totals 16 residues. V lost 5 bases to trimming and J lost 0 bases, with 14 bases between them. The CDR3 DNA is TGTGCCAGCAGTCCCCAGGGGATATACTCTGGAAACACCATATATTTT. Residues: CASSPQGIYSGNTIYF.

This chain joins TRBV5-1 and TRBJ1-1; 9 bases map to TRBD1. CDR3 size: 14 residues. Germline V lookup: CDR1 SGHRS, CDR2 YFSETQ. J was trimmed by 3 bases and V by 3 bases; bases with no gene match: 3. The CDR3 bases are TGCGCCAGCAGCTCCACAGGGGGCCACACTGAAGCTTTCTTT. Its protein product is CASSSTGGHTEAFF.

In this sample, this clonotype turned up once. This chain's CDR3 is CASRMGLAGEYEQYF. The CDR3 region has the DNA TGCGCCAGCAGAATGGGACTAGCGGGAGAGTACGAGCAGTACTTC. The chain carries TRBV10-2 and TRBJ2-7; TRBD2 matches at 14 bases. V shed 6 bases, J shed 4 bases, and the junction held 5 bases outside the gene matches. Germline V lookup: CDR1 WSHSY, CDR2 SAAADI. The CDR3 is 15 amino acids.

The J gene is TRBJ2-1, the V gene TRBV7-8; 7 bases agree with TRBD1. There are 16 residues in the CDR3. Losses at the gene ends were 5 bases for V and 12 bases for J; bases not matched to a gene: 19. The germline CDR1 and CDR2 sequences are SGHVS and FQNEAQ. The CDR3 DNA sequence: TGTGCCAGCAGCCGCCGGACAGGAGCCCCCGCCATGGGGCAGTTCTTC. As protein: CASSRRTGAPAMGQFF.

This clonotype was detected a few times. The rearrangement links TRBV14 to TRBJ1-5, with TRBD1 matching 10 bases. With 0 bases clipped from V and 5 bases from J, the junction kept 4 bases outside the gene matches. The CDR3 spans 16 residues. CDR1 is SGHDN and CDR2 is FVKESK in the germline V gene. The CDR3: CASSQDPDRGDQPQHF. The CDR3 coding sequence is TGTGCCAGCAGCCAAGATCCGGACAGGGGGGATCAGCCCCAGCATTTT.

The chain employs TRBV4-3 and TRBJ1-2, with 7 positions matching TRBD1. The CDR3 consists of 12 residues. Trimming took 4 bases from V and 10 from J; bases not matched to a gene: 6. CDR1 LGHNA and CDR2 YSLEER come from the germline V gene. The DNA of the CDR3 is TGCGCCAGCAGCCGAGGACAGGATTTCTACACCTTC. It codes for CASSRGQDFYTF.